The rows below give T cell receptor beta chains drawn from one sample of a study of blood T cell repertoires in COVID-19. The method was immunoSEQ multiplex PCR; TCRdb's version includes in-frame clones alone and lacks a portion of them. In the table there are about 240,000 clones, around 85% of which are singletons. Sample: PBMCs or T cells enriched from blood (not recorded which). The receptors originated from a woman in her thirties or forties with acute COVID-19. Both conserved end residues are part of each CDR3. A D gene is named only where the DNA matches it firmly. Size is omitted from some rows. Given values are once, few, many or a class for expanded clones.

J | V | size | D | DNA | CDR3
TRBJ2-1 | TRBV11-3 | - | TRBD2 | TGTGCCAGCAGCGTCCGACTAGCGGATAGGGATGAGCAGTTCTTC | CASSVRLADRDEQFF
TRBJ2-1 | TRBV4-1 | - | - | TGCGCCAGCAGCCAAGATCCAGGTGACAATGAGCAGTTCTTC | CASSQDPGDNEQFF
TRBJ1-2 | TRBV5-1 | - | - | TGCGCCAGCAGCTTGGGGGTCAGGGCGGATTTAAACTATGGCTACACCTTC | CASSLGVRADLNYGYTF
TRBJ2-5 | TRBV3-1/TRBV3-2 | - | TRBD1 | TGTGCCAGCAGCCAAGAGACCAGGGGGCGCTGGGAGACCCAGTACTTC | CASSQETRGRWETQYF
TRBJ1-2 | TRBV19 | - | TRBD1 | TGTGCCAGTAGTATTATGTCGATGGAGGGGACAGACTATGGCTACACCTTC | CASSIMSMEGTDYGYTF
TRBJ2-3 | TRBV19 | few | - | TGTGCCAGTAGTAACTTAATTATCACAGATACGCAGTATTTT | CASSNLIITDTQYF
TRBJ1-1 | TRBV19 | - | TRBD1 | TGTGCCAGTAGCTCGAGGGACAGGACGAACACTGAAGCTTTCTTT | CASSSRDRTNTEAFF
TRBJ2-3 | TRBV7-8 | - | - | TGTGCCAGCAGCCCCCGAGGTGTTAGCACAGATACGCAGTATTTT | CASSPRGVSTDTQYF
TRBJ1-2 | TRBV19 | - | TRBD1 | TGTGCCAGTACCGACAGGGTGAACGGCTATGGCTACACCTTC | CASTDRVNGYGYTF
TRBJ2-1 | TRBV7-3 | - | - | TGTGCCAGCAGCTTCAGGACCGGGAGCTCCTACAATGAGCAGTTCTTC | CASSFRTGSSYNEQFF
TRBJ1-1 | TRBV5-1 | - | - | TGCGCCAGCAGCCTAGAGGGGGTAAACACTGAAGCTTTCTTT | CASSLEGVNTEAFF
TRBJ1-1 | TRBV2 | - | - | TGTGCCAGCACGGGTTTGAACACTGAAGCTTTCTTT | CASTGLNTEAFF
TRBJ2-7 | TRBV7-3 | - | - | TGTGCCAGCAGCTTAAATAGGGGGTACGAGCAGTACTTC | CASSLNRGYEQYF
TRBJ1-4 | TRBV6-5 | - | - | TGTGCCAGCAGTTACGTAAAGGGGAATGAAAAACTGTTTTTT | CASSYVKGNEKLFF
TRBJ2-5 | TRBV2 | - | TRBD2 | TGTGCCAGCAGTGACGGCGGGGGTTCGCAAGAGACCCAGTACTTC | CASSDGGGSQETQYF
TRBJ2-1 | TRBV11-1 | - | - | TGTGCCAGCAGCTTTAGCGGACTCTCCTACAATGAGCAGTTCTTC | CASSFSGLSYNEQFF
TRBJ1-4 | TRBV7-2 | - | TRBD1 | TGTGCCAGCAGCTTAGTTGGGACAGTTAATGAAAAACTGTTTTTT | CASSLVGTVNEKLFF